The rows below give T cell receptor beta chains drawn from one sample of a study of blood T cell repertoires in COVID-19. The repertoire was sequenced with immunoSEQ multiplex PCR; TCRdb's copy has only in-frame clones and lacks some. The table records 95,000 to 130,000 clones, around 78% of them present only once. Sequenced: peripheral blood. The origin of the receptors is a man aged 25 to 40 with acute or convalescent COVID-19. Both conserved end residues are trimmed from each CDR3. Fields, in order: J gene, V gene, clone size, CDR3 protein. Clone size is given for some rows only: seen once, a few or many times, or a class if the clone is expanded.

TRBJ2-2 TRBV5-4 - ASSAYGLAGKDLTGELF
TRBJ2-7 TRBV12-2 - ASRLVSSPEEQY
TRBJ1-5 TRBV19 - ASYPGQGDWSNQPQH
TRBJ1-1 TRBV21-1 - ASSGDQGLTEAF
TRBJ2-1 TRBV6-2/TRBV6-3 - ASSYSISLGDNEQF
TRBJ1-4 TRBV29-1 - SVLRDREELF
TRBJ1-2 TRBV4-1 - ASSQVSANPDYGYT
TRBJ1-5 TRBV30 - AWTVPRGGNQPQH
TRBJ1-2 TRBV7-9 - ASSPVGIPGQGVDGYT
TRBJ1-2 TRBV19 - ATQSGQGGGYT
TRBJ2-3 TRBV5-5 - ASSALGGLTDTQY
TRBJ1-5 TRBV19 - ASSIGGGSQPQH
TRBJ2-3 TRBV7-2 - ASKLAGGPDTQY
TRBJ2-6 TRBV27 - ASSLDSPSSGANVLT
TRBJ2-1 TRBV5-1 - ASSFKRDDYNEQF
TRBJ1-2 TRBV2 - ASSEGGGYGYT
TRBJ2-7 TRBV15 - ATSTGLADIYEQY
TRBJ2-5 TRBV7-6 - ASSKRPGLALETQY
TRBJ1-6 TRBV5-3 - ARSLAGRGRSIGSPLH
TRBJ1-5 TRBV2 medium-sized ASSRLQGPNQPQH
TRBJ1-2 TRBV19 - ASSGQGDYT
TRBJ2-2 TRBV11-2 - ASSPSGGYNSGELF
TRBJ2-5 TRBV18 - ASSRDSQETQY
TRBJ1-1 TRBV19 - ASSMTADTEAF
TRBJ1-2 TRBV3-1/TRBV3-2 - ASSPSTPTGLYGYT
TRBJ2-1 TRBV11-2 - ASSLYSSSYNEQF
TRBJ1-2 TRBV15 once ATSRDRQQWGYT
TRBJ2-7 TRBV10-3 - AITQDRSYEQY
TRBJ1-2 TRBV11-2 few ASSTPLSDTYGYT
TRBJ1-2 TRBV21-1 - ASSKSPGANPGYT
TRBJ1-4 TRBV6-1 once ASSENPGQGRKLF
TRBJ1-5 TRBV5-8 - ASSLSPGGGQPQH
TRBJ2-7 TRBV6-1 - ASSGEGPLGAGGYEQY
TRBJ1-2 TRBV10-3 - AISGTGQGVFYGYT
TRBJ1-3 TRBV5-1 - ASSLGQEGNTIY
TRBJ2-2 TRBV7-8 - ASSPRTGELF
TRBJ1-2 TRBV27 - ASSLGGEGYGYT
TRBJ2-7 TRBV11-1 - ASSPRILDNSYEQY
TRBJ1-5 TRBV5-6 - ASSFGQVSLQQPQH
TRBJ1-5 TRBV28 once ASRDRDNQPQH
TRBJ1-5 TRBV6-5 - ASTTGGGNQPQH
TRBJ1-6 TRBV30 - AWSNSGSPLH
TRBJ2-1 TRBV19 - ASSTGTSGPEDEQF
TRBJ1-2 TRBV28 - ASSEPGQLTNYGYT
TRBJ2-3 TRBV11-2 few ASSPLAGGSTDTQY
TRBJ1-4 TRBV3-1/TRBV3-2 - ASSQGAGQGWEKLF
TRBJ2-5 TRBV19 - ASSIQTSGGSETQY
TRBJ1-2 TRBV7-2 - ASSLVPTGFSHGYT
TRBJ1-2 TRBV5-1 - ASSPLQDRAYGYT